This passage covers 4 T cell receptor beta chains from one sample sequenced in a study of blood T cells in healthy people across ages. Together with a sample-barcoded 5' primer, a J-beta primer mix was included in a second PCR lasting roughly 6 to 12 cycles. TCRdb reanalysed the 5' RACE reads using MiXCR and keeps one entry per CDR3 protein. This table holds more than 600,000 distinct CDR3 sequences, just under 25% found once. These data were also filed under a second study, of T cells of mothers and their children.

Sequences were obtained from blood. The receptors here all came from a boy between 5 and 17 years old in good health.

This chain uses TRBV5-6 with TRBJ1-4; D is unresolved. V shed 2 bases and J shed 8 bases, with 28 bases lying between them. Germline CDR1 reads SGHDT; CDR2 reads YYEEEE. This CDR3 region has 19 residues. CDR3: CASSFGETRMQSTGEKLFF. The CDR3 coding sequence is TGTGCCAGCAGCTTCGGGGAGACCCGTATGCAGTCTACTGGGGAAAAACTGTTTTTT.

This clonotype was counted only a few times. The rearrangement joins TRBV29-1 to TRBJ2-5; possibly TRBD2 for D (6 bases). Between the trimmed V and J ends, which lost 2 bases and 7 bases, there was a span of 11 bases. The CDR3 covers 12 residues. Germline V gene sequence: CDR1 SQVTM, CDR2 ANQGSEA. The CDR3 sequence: CSVEPTEGTQYF. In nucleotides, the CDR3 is TGCAGCGTTGAACCCACGGAGGGGACCCAGTACTTC. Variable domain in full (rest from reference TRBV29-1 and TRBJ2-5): SAVISQKPSRDICQRGTSLTIQCQVDSQVTMMFWYRQQPGQSLTLIATANQGSEATYESGFVIDKFPISRPNLTFSTLTVSNMSPEDSSIYLCSVEPTEGTQYFGPGTRLLVL.

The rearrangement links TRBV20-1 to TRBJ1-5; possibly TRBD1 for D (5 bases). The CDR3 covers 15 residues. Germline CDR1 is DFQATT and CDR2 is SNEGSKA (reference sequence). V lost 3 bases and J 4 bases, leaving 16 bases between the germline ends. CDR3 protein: CSARTAGAFNQPQHF. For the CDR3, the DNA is TGCAGTGCTAGGACCGCCGGGGCCTTTAATCAGCCCCAGCATTTT.

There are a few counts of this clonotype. The CDR3 coding sequence is TGTGCCAGCACCCTCGGGCCCGATTACAATGAGCAGTTCTTC. Translation gives CASTLGPDYNEQFF. V usage is TRBV12-3 or TRBV12-4 and J usage is TRBJ2-1; D not resolved. The V end lost 7 bases, the J end lost 4 bases, and 14 bases lay between the germline ends. The CDR3 is made up of 14 amino acids.